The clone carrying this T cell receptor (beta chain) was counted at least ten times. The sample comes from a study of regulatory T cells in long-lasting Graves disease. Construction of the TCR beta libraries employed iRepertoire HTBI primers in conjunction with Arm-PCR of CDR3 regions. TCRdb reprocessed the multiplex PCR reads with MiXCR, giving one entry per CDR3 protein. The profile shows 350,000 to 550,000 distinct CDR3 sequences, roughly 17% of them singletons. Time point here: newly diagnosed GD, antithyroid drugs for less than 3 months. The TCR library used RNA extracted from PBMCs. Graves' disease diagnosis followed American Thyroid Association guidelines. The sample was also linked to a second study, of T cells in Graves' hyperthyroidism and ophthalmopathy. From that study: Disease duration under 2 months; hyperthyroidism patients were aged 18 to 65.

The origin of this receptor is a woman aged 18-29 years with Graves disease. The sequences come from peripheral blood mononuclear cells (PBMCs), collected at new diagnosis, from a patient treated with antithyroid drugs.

As DNA, the CDR3 is TGCAGCCCGGACAGGGACCCGATTCGGGTGGATGAGCAGTTCTTC. Its translation: CSPDRDPIRVDEQFF. The chain is built from TRBV29-1 and TRBJ2-1; TRBD1 aligns across 8 bases. The CDR3 runs to 15 residues. With V trimmed by 8 bases and J by 8 bases, 17 bases remained unmatched. CDR1 and CDR2 from the germline V gene are SQVTM and ANQGSEA.